The sequence of this T cell receptor beta chain was determined in a study of OX40 agonist ivuxolimab in advanced cancers. Notes on the study in general: Undetermined was the antigen specificity of the expanded peripheral T cells.

CDR1 is MNHNS and CDR2 is SASEGT in the germline V gene. Trimming removed 0 bases from V and 1 base from J, with 18 bases in between. CDR3 length: 18 amino acids. Blood samples were obtained at baseline, cycle 4 day 1, and cycle 7 day 1. Profiling relied on immunoSEQ multiplex PCR, and the TCRdb table lists in-frame clones only, not all of them. Of about 51,000 clones in the sample, around 82% are singletons; the top ten hold just over 3%. Comments on this clone: The antigen is not known.

The origin of this receptor is an adult with an advanced solid tumor such as melanoma, head and neck, liver or kidney cancer. This sequence joins TRBV6-1 and TRBJ1-1, with unresolved D. The specimen comprised CD4+ or CD8+ T cells sorted from blood, sampled in a trial of the OX40 agonist ivuxolimab. Here the CDR3 reads CASSEAIARSLGNTEAFF. Here the CDR3 DNA reads TGTGCCAGCAGTGAAGCGATCGCCCGCTCACTCGGGAACACTGAAGCTTTCTTT.